Below, one TCR beta chain is given with its context. Its antigen is still unknown. All patients were mismatch repair deficient, assessed by either PCR or immunohistochemistry. Germline loops: CDR1 MNHEY, CDR2 SVGAGI. With 6 bases removed from V and 0 bases from J, the gap between germline ends came to 15 bases. The CDR3 covers 15 residues. The data belong to a study of PD-1 blockade in mismatch repair-deficient tumors. About the research overall: Patients had eleven to twelve mismatch repair-deficient cancer types, all previously treated and progressing.

The table came from immunoSEQ multiplex PCR; TCRdb's copy has only in-frame clones and leaves some out. Here the sample spans 11,000 to 15,000 clones, roughly 88% being singletons. Whole-study results and caveats: Tumor-resident clones, often absent from pretreatment blood, expanded after pembrolizumab and then contracted.

This TCR was sampled from an adult with mismatch repair-deficient cancer. The J gene is TRBJ2-7, the V gene TRBV6-5; D might be TRBD2 (6 bases). The sample consisted of PBMCs, taken approximately 14 weeks after starting pembrolizumab. CDR3 region: CASSPYDSGSYEQYF. The CDR3, as DNA: TGTGCCAGCAGCCCCTACGATAGCGGCTCCTACGAGCAGTACTTC.